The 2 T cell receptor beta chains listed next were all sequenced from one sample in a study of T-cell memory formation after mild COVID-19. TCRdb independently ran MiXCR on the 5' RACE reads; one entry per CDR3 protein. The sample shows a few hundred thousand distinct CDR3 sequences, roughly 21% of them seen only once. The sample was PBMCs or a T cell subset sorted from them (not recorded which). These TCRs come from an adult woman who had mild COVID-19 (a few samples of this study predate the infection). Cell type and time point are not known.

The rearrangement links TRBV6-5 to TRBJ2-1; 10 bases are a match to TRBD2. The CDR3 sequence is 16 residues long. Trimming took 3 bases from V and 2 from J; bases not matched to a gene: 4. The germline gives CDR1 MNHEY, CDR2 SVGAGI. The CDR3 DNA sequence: TGTGCCAGCAGTTATACTAGCGGGGTAACCTACAATGAGCAGTTCTTC. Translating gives CASSYTSGVTYNEQFF.

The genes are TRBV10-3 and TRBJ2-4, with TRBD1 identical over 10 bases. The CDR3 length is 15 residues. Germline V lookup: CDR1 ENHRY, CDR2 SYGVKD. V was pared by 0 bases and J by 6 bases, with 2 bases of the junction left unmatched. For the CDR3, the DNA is TGTGCCATCAGTGAGTCCGACAGGGGGCCAAACATTCAGTACTTC. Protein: CAISESDRGPNIQYF.